This T cell receptor beta chain came from a study of T cell responses to AZD1222 COVID-19 vaccine. Overall study results and limits: White British people made up most donors, females outnumbered males, and clonal diversity was possibly underestimated. Close to half of all spike-specific TCRs reportedly target regions of the variants that are unmutated. Repertoire sampling occurred only after the peak T cell response. Baseline seropositivity characterized only a handful of AZD1222 recipients.

This clone was recorded only once. Its target is not known. The repertoire was sequenced with immunoSEQ multiplex PCR; TCRdb's copy has only in-frame clones and lacks some. The sample lists about 150,000 clones; roughly nine tenths were seen once. The germline gives CDR1 SGHAT, CDR2 FQNNGV. Trimming pared 10 bases from V and 10 bases from J, leaving 19 bases between. CDR3 length equals 13 residues. The sample in question was peripheral blood, obtained on day 0 of AZD1222 vaccination. The clonotype originates from an adult in good health. The V and J genes are TRBV11-2 and TRBJ1-4, with D hard to call. The CDR3 DNA reads as TGTGCCACCGCTTATTCTAGCGGTGGAAAACTGTTTTTT. It is translated as CATAYSSGGKLFF.